The entry below describes one T cell receptor (beta chain). Its antigen is unidentified. The CDR3 has 17 residues. CDR1 is LGHNA, CDR2 YSLEER, per germline. The ends lost 0 bases at V and 2 bases at J; junction bases unmatched: 9. Sequenced by immunoSEQ multiplex PCR; TCRdb stores in-frame clones only, minus some. The data show approximately 120,000 clones, approximately 90% seen once. The source of the sample is a study of T cell responses to AZD1222 COVID-19 vaccine. General study points: It was only after the peak T cell response that any repertoires were sampled.

This TCR came from an adult in good health. This specimen consisted of peripheral blood, obtained on day 0 of AZD1222 vaccination. V is TRBV4-3 and J is TRBJ2-7, with 8 bases fitting TRBD1. In DNA form, the CDR3 reads TGCGCCAGCAGCCAAGAGAGGGGGGACAGGAGACCCTACGAGCAGTACTTC. Translated, it gives CASSQERGDRRPYEQYF.